The 26 T cell receptor beta chains below were found in one sample sequenced in a study of cytomegalovirus exposure and HLA in healthy donors. Primers: 60 Vbeta forward and 13 Jbeta reverse. TCRdb's table, derived via immunoSEQ multiplex PCR, lists solely in-frame clones and lacks some. Among approximately 91,000 clones listed, roughly 86% were seen once. Source material: PBMCs. Receptor source: a man between 25 and 39 years old in good health and CMV-seropositive.

Regarding this clone: One end of the junction is discordant with germline, which a read error may explain. The chain is built from TRBV5-6 and TRBJ2-5; TRBD1 matches 9 bases. Germline values: CDR1 SGHDT, CDR2 YYEEEE. The CDR3 loop spans 15 amino acids. The CDR3 coding sequence is TGTGCCGGCAGCTTGTTCGACAGGGGGCAAGAGACCCAGTACTTC. It yields the protein CAGSLFDRGQETQYF.

The sample holds a few counts of this clone. The chain carries TRBV15 and TRBJ2-7; 9 nucleotides match TRBD1. Germline V lookup: CDR1 LNHNV, CDR2 YYDKDF (reference sequence). The CDR3 is made up of 16 amino acids. V gave up 0 bases and J gave up 4 bases; unmatched junction bases: 7. CDR3 DNA: TGTGCCACCAGCAGAGATTTGACAGGGGGGGCGTACGAGCAGTACTTC. It yields the protein CATSRDLTGGAYEQYF.

This chain links TRBV15 with TRBJ2-7, with TRBD2 identical over 7 bases. The germline V gene encodes CDR1 LNHNV and CDR2 YYDKDF (reference sequence). This CDR3 has 16 amino acids. The ends lost 0 bases at V and 3 bases at J; junction bases unmatched: 8. The CDR3 loop reads CATSRDLTSVNYEQYF. The CDR3 DNA follows: TGTGCCACCAGCAGAGATCTCACTAGCGTTAACTACGAGCAGTACTTC. Variable domain in full (rest from reference TRBV15 and TRBJ2-7): DAMVIQNPRYQVTQFGKPVTLSCSQTLNHNVMYWYQQKSSQAPKLLFHYYDKDFNNEADTPDNFQSRRPNTSFCFLDIRSPGLGDTAMYLCATSRDLTSVNYEQYFGPGTRLTVT.

This chain uses TRBV5-1 with TRBJ1-4; 10 positions agree with TRBD1. Trimming removed 5 bases from V and 1 base from J; junction bases left unmatched: 5. The CDR3 is 16 amino acids. Germline CDR1 is SGHRS and CDR2 is YFSETQ. The CDR3 DNA reads TGCGCCAGCAGAGGACAGGGGGTGGGAACTAATGAAAAACTGTTTTTT. It translates to CASRGQGVGTNEKLFF.

The rearrangement joins TRBV30 to TRBJ2-7; perhaps TRBD2 as D (5 bases). In germline, CDR1 is GTSNPN, CDR2 SVGIG (reference sequence). Trimming removed 0 bases at V and 1 base at J, with 7 bases between. The CDR3 length is 13 residues. CDR3 sequence: CAWSVTGSYEQYF. DNA of the CDR3: TGTGCCTGGAGTGTTACGGGGTCCTACGAGCAGTACTTC.

V usage is TRBV30 and J usage is TRBJ2-7; TRBD1 matches 8 bases. V dropped 0 bases and J dropped 2; count of bases not matched to a gene: 6. CDR3 size: 15 residues. Germline CDR1 and CDR2: GTSNPN and SVGIG (reference sequence). This chain's CDR3 is CAWSVRTGYAYEQYF. In DNA, the CDR3 is TGTGCCTGGAGTGTAAGGACAGGGTATGCCTACGAGCAGTACTTC. The full variable domain, its missing parts supplied by reference TRBV30 and TRBJ2-7, is SQTIHQWPATLVQPVGSPLSLECTVEGTSNPNLYWYRQAAGRGLQLLFYSVGIGQISSEVPQNLSASRPQDRQFILSSKKLLLSDSGFYLCAWSVRTGYAYEQYFGPGTRLTVT.

This clone has just one count. CDR3 sequence: CASSMTVLNTEAFF. DNA for the CDR3: TGCGCCAGCAGCATGACAGTTCTGAACACTGAAGCTTTCTTT. The genes are TRBV5-1 and TRBJ1-1; D possibly corresponds to TRBD1 (5 bases). Germline loops: CDR1 SGHRS, CDR2 YFSETQ. V lost 4 bases, J lost 0 bases, and 10 bases lay in between. The CDR3 sequence is 14 residues long.

The J gene is TRBJ2-1, the V gene TRBV5-4, with D unclear. Trimming took off 2 bases at V and 3 bases at J, with 12 bases between the two ends. The CDR3 spans 15 residues. Germline V CDR1 and CDR2: SGHNT, YYREEE (reference sequence). CDR3 loop: CASSLGRPDYNEQFF. DNA of the CDR3: TGTGCCAGCAGCTTAGGCAGGCCCGACTACAATGAGCAGTTCTTC. Full variable domain (rest looked up from reference TRBV5-4 and TRBJ2-1): ETGVTQSPTHLIKTRGQQVTLRCSSQSGHNTVSWYQQALGQGPQFIFQYYREEENGRGNFPPRFSGLQFPNYSSELNVNALELDDSALYLCASSLGRPDYNEQFFGPGTRLTVL.

This clone appeared once. This chain uses TRBV6-1 with TRBJ2-3; D is possibly TRBD1 (6 bases). V shed 6 bases and J shed 1 base, with 14 bases lying between them. CDR1 and CDR2 from the germline V gene are MNHNS and SASEGT. CDR3 length equals 15 residues. The DNA of the CDR3 is TGTGCCAGCAGAAAAACAGGGATCGGCACAGATACGCAGTATTTT. Protein sequence: CASRKTGIGTDTQYF.

This sequence joins TRBV27 and TRBJ1-1; D is perhaps TRBD1 (5 bases). The CDR3 spans 15 residues. V lost 0 bases and J lost 4, with 12 bases in between. In germline, CDR1 is MNHEY, CDR2 SMNVEV (reference sequence). This CDR3 is CASSLSDNLGTEAFF. DNA for the CDR3: TGTGCCAGCAGTTTATCGGACAATTTGGGCACTGAAGCTTTCTTT.

This clone was counted a single time. V gene TRBV6-1 combines with J gene TRBJ1-5; 9 bases align to TRBD1. After removal of 5 bases from V and 5 bases from J, the junction contained 7 bases not matched to a gene. Germline CDR1 and CDR2: MNHNS and SASEGT. This CDR3 has 15 residues. The CDR3 spells CASSRTGEVDQPQHF. In DNA, the CDR3 is TGTGCCAGCAGTCGGACAGGGGAGGTAGATCAGCCCCAGCATTTT.

This chain joins TRBV19 and TRBJ2-5, with 9 bases identical to TRBD2. There are 14 residues in the CDR3. J lost 3 bases, V lost 5 bases, and 4 bases had no gene match. Germline V gene sequence: CDR1 LNHDA, CDR2 SQIVND (reference sequence). The CDR3 DNA sequence: TGTGCCAGTAGTCCGACTAGCGGCGAAGAGACCCAGTACTTC. This sequence encodes CASSPTSGEETQYF.

The chain joins TRBV6-5 to TRBJ1-5; D unclear. Germline V gene sequence: CDR1 MNHEY, CDR2 SVGAGI. The CDR3 has 15 amino acids. V dropped 0 bases and J dropped 5 bases, with 11 bases sitting between them. CDR3 DNA sequence: TGTGCCAGCAGTTACTCGAGCTCTGGTCATCAGCCCCAGCATTTT. It encodes CASSYSSSGHQPQHF.

This clone was seen only once. The rearrangement joins TRBV7-2 to TRBJ2-3; a possible D gene is TRBD2 (5 bases). Trimming took off 4 bases at V and 1 base at J, with 9 bases between the two ends. CDR1 and CDR2 from the germline V gene are SGHTA and FQGNSA. CDR3 length: 14 amino acids. CDR3 protein: CASSWTGRTDTQYF. CDR3 nucleotide sequence: TGTGCCAGCAGCTGGACTGGGCGCACAGATACGCAGTATTTT. The full variable domain, with the rest looked up from reference TRBV7-2 and TRBJ2-3, is GAGVSQSPSNKVTEKGKDVELRCDPISGHTALYWYRQSLGQGLEFLIYFQGNSAPDKSGLPSDRFSAERTGGSVSTLTIQRTQQEDSAVYLCASSWTGRTDTQYFGPGTRLTVL.

V gene TRBV10-3 combines with J gene TRBJ2-7; maybe TRBD1 (6 bases). Germline CDR1 is ENHRY and CDR2 is SYGVKD. CDR3 length: 12 residues. Trimming pared 6 bases from V and 6 bases from J, leaving 12 bases between. The CDR3: CAIRETGVEQYF. The CDR3 bases are TGTGCCATCAGGGAGACAGGAGTCGAGCAGTACTTC.

V gene TRBV14 combines with J gene TRBJ2-7, with 11 bases lining up with TRBD2. Germline values: CDR1 SGHDN, CDR2 FVKESK. The CDR3 totals 16 residues. V was pared by 0 bases and J by 9 bases, with 10 bases of the junction left unmatched. For the CDR3, the DNA is TGTGCCAGCAGCCAAGAGGGACTAGCGGATTACTATGGGCAGTACTTC. Its translation is CASSQEGLADYYGQYF.

This chain links TRBV13 with TRBJ2-7, with TRBD1 identical over 9 bases. The length of the CDR3 is 17 residues. Germline assignment: CDR1 PRHDT and CDR2 FYEKMQ (reference sequence). V shed 4 bases and J 5 bases; nucleotides not matched to a gene: 15. The CDR3 DNA reads TGTGCCAGCAGCTCTGCTTCGGTTTGGGACAGGGTCGACGAGCAGTACTTC. Its protein is CASSSASVWDRVDEQYF. The full variable domain, rest sourced from reference TRBV13 and TRBJ2-7, is AAGVIQSPRHLIKEKRETATLKCYPIPRHDTVYWYQQGPGQDPQFLISFYEKMQSDKGSIPDRFSAQQFSDYHSELNMSSLELGDSALYFCASSSASVWDRVDEQYFGPGTRLTVT.

The V gene is TRBV5-1, the J gene TRBJ2-3; 12 bases are shared with TRBD2. The CDR3 loop spans 16 amino acids. In germline, CDR1 is SGHRS, CDR2 YFSETQ. The ends lost 4 bases at V and 6 bases at J; junction bases unmatched: 9. This CDR3 reads CASSAQTSGRGDTQYF. In DNA, the CDR3 is TGCGCCAGCAGCGCCCAGACTAGCGGGAGAGGCGATACGCAGTATTTT.

This rearrangement joins TRBV2 to TRBJ2-2; D not resolved. The germline V and J ends were trimmed by 2 bases and 5 bases, with 6 bases remaining between them. Per the germline V gene, CDR1 is SNHLY and CDR2 is FYNNEI. The length of the CDR3 is 13 residues. The DNA of the CDR3 is TGTGCCAGCAGTGAAACCCAGACCGGGGAGCTGTTTTTT. Residues: CASSETQTGELFF.

This chain joins TRBV2 and TRBJ2-1; D might be TRBD2 (6 bases). CDR1 SNHLY and CDR2 FYNNEI come from the germline V gene. This CDR3 has 14 amino acids. Trimming took off 6 bases at V and 5 bases at J, with 14 bases between the two ends. This CDR3 reads CASRRRDWDNEQFF. The CDR3 coding sequence is TGTGCCAGCAGGCGCCGGGACTGGGACAATGAGCAGTTCTTC.

This clone was detected only once. This chain joins TRBV4-1 and TRBJ1-5; D unclear. CDR3 length: 15 amino acids. Germline CDR1 MGHRA, CDR2 YSYEKL. V dropped 0 bases and J dropped 3 bases, with 9 bases sitting between them. In nucleotides, the CDR3 is TGCGCCAGCAGCCAAGATTGGCAGAACAATCAGCCCCAGCATTTT. Translated: CASSQDWQNNQPQHF.

The CDR3 loop is CASSLGAGGSSYEQYF. The CDR3 bases are TGTGCCAGCAGTTTAGGGGCGGGAGGGAGCTCCTACGAGCAGTACTTC. The genes are TRBV27 and TRBJ2-5; 9 bases fit TRBD2. Judging by the DNA end, TRBJ2-7 fits better; the J call may be wrong. The CDR3 consists of 16 residues. Germline CDR1 and CDR2: MNHEY and SMNVEV (reference sequence).

The chain uses TRBV19 and TRBJ1-5, with D tentatively TRBD1 (5 bases). With 3 bases removed from V and 4 bases from J, the gap between germline ends came to 13 bases. Germline CDR1 LNHDA, CDR2 SQIVND (reference sequence). The CDR3 length is 15 residues. The CDR3 protein is CASSIGHEINQPQHF. The CDR3 nucleotides read TGTGCCAGTAGTATTGGACACGAAATTAATCAGCCCCAGCATTTT.

The chain combines TRBV6-1 with TRBJ1-6; 7 nucleotides agree with TRBD1. With 2 bases clipped from V and 9 bases from J, the junction kept 7 bases outside the gene matches. The germline CDR1 and CDR2 sequences are MNHNS and SASEGT. This CDR3 spans 15 amino acids. The CDR3 loop reads CASSELGTDGSPLHF. CDR3 nucleotide sequence: TGTGCCAGCAGTGAACTAGGGACAGATGGTTCACCCCTCCACTTT.

The chain has TRBV9 and TRBJ2-1; D possibly corresponds to TRBD2 (6 bases). The CDR3 sequence is 15 residues long. V was pared by 4 bases and J by 7 bases, with 18 bases between. Germline assignment: CDR1 SGDLS and CDR2 YYNGEE. CDR3 DNA sequence: TGTGCCAGCAGCCCCTTCGGGGGAGCCCAAAATGAGCAGTTCTTC. Translating it yields CASSPFGGAQNEQFF.

This chain links TRBV5-1 with TRBJ2-2; 8 bases are a match to TRBD2. The CDR3 sequence is 16 residues long. The trim removed 2 bases at V and 2 bases at J, leaving 5 bases unmatched. The V gene's germline CDR1 is SGHRS and CDR2 YFSETQ. The CDR3 sequence: CASSLGTRINTGELFF. The CDR3 DNA follows: TGCGCCAGCAGCTTAGGGACTAGGATCAACACCGGGGAGCTGTTTTTT. Combining the CDR3 with reference TRBV5-1 and TRBJ2-2 gives the whole variable domain KAGVTQTPRYLIKTRGQQVTLSCSPISGHRSVSWYQQTPGQGLQFLFEYFSETQRNKGNFPGRFSGRQFSNSRSEMNVSTLELGDSALYLCASSLGTRINTGELFFGEGSRLTVL.